This T cell receptor (beta chain) came from a study of blood T cells in healthy people across ages. Per the germline V gene, CDR1 is LGHDT and CDR2 is YNNKEL (reference sequence). The CDR3 has 15 amino acids. A second PCR, run for about 7 to 11 cycles, used a sample-barcoded 5' primer plus a J-beta primer mix. MiXCR, applied by TCRdb to the 5' RACE reads, yields one record per CDR3 protein. The table records some 1 million distinct CDR3 sequences, 40% to 45% of them present only once. A word on this clonotype: The junction shows a germline mismatch at one end, possibly a read error.

Input material: blood. This clonotype was sampled from an older woman in good health. The genes are TRBV3-1 and TRBJ2-1; a possible D gene is TRBD2 (8 bases). The chain's CDR3 is CASRGGLVSYNEQFF. The CDR3 DNA is TGTGCTAGCAGGGGGGGACTAGTATCCTACAATGAGCAGTTCTTC.